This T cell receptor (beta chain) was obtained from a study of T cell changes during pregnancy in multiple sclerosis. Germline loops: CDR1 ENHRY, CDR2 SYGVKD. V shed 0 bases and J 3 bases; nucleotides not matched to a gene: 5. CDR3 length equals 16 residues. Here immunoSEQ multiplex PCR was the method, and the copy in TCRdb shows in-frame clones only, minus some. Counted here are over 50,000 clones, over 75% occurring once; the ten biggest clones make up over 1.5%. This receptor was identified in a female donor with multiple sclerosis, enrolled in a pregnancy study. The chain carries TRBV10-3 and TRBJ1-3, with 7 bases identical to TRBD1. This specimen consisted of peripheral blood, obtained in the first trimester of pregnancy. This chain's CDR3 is CAISESVAGGGNTIYF. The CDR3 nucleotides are TGTGCCATCAGTGAGTCCGTGGCAGGGGGTGGAAACACCATATATTTT.